One and the same sample provided the 19 T cell receptor beta chains below, sequenced in a study of identical twins. One entry per CDR3 protein results from TCRdb running MiXCR on the 5' RACE reads. The sample contains about 570,000 distinct CDR3 sequences, more than 9% of which appear only once. These data were likewise used in another study, on yellow fever vaccine responses in identical twins.

Sequenced input: PBMCs. The origin of the receptors is a woman aged 18-30 years in good health.

The chain couples TRBV7-9 to TRBJ2-6; no reliable D call. CDR3 length: 16 amino acids. Germline loops: CDR1 SEHNR, CDR2 FQNEAQ (reference sequence). The ends were cut back, 2 bases at V and 3 bases at J, with 11 bases in the middle. CDR3 in amino acids: CASSLLANSGANVLTF. The DNA of the CDR3 is TGTGCCAGCAGCTTACTGGCGAACAGTGGGGCCAACGTCCTGACTTTC.

This clonotype has only a few counts. V usage is TRBV6-2 or TRBV6-3 and J usage is TRBJ2-1; the match to TRBD2 covers 8 bases. The germline CDR1 and CDR2 sequences are MNHEY and SVGEGT. The CDR3 is 16 residues long. The J segment lost 7 bases and the V segment lost 0 bases, leaving 8 bases of the junction unmatched. The CDR3 DNA is TGTGCCAGCAGTTACTCGCAAGCGGGAGTAAAAAATGAGCAGTTCTTC. This sequence encodes CASSYSQAGVKNEQFF.

This clonotype was counted between two and nine times. This sequence joins TRBV20-1 and TRBJ2-7; 7 bases are a match to TRBD1. CDR1 is DFQATT, CDR2 SNEGSKA, per germline (reference sequence). There are 12 residues in the CDR3. V was pared by 4 bases and J by 2 bases, with 2 bases of the junction left unmatched. CDR3 DNA sequence: TGCAGTGCTAACAGGGGAACCTACGAGCAGTACTTC. Its translation: CSANRGTYEQYF.

Many counts were recorded for this clonotype. J is TRBJ2-7 and V is TRBV29-1, with D perhaps TRBD1 (6 bases). CDR3 length: 13 amino acids. Germline V gene sequence: CDR1 SQVTM, CDR2 ANQGSEA. The V end lost 7 bases, the J end lost 0 bases, and 13 bases lay between the germline ends. The CDR3 loop reads CSALQGSSYEQYF. The CDR3 coding sequence is TGCAGCGCCTTACAGGGAAGCTCCTACGAGCAGTACTTC.

This clonotype came up a few times. The chain joins TRBV4-3 to TRBJ2-1, with D unresolved. The germline V and J ends were trimmed by 0 bases and 9 bases, with 18 bases remaining between them. CDR1 LGHNA and CDR2 YSLEER come from the germline V gene. The CDR3 totals 16 residues. For the CDR3, the DNA is TGCGCCAGCAGCCAAGATTTCATGATATGGACCAGTGAGCAGTTCTTC. This codes for CASSQDFMIWTSEQFF.

This clonotype was seen repeatedly, ten times or more. The DNA for the CDR3 is TGCAGTGCGACGGACCATAGAGGGGGCACTGAAGCTTTCTTT. This translates into CSATDHRGGTEAFF. The chain uses TRBV20-1 and TRBJ1-1, with TRBD1 as a possible D gene (6 bases). The V end was cut by 6 bases, the J end by 4 bases, with 18 bases between. This CDR3 is 14 amino acids long. Germline V gene lookup returns CDR1 DFQATT and CDR2 SNEGSKA (reference sequence).

The chain has TRBV6-2 or TRBV6-3 and TRBJ2-1; TRBD2 is a possible D gene (7 bases). The germline gives CDR1 MNHEY, CDR2 SVGEGT. This CDR3 spans 16 amino acids. V lost 6 bases, J lost 5 bases, and 20 bases lay in between. CDR3 sequence: CASRARGAVPNNEQFF. CDR3 bases: TGTGCCAGCAGGGCACGGGGGGCGGTTCCTAACAATGAGCAGTTCTTC.

This clonotype has a count of ten or more. This rearrangement joins TRBV29-1 to TRBJ2-7; 7 bases map to TRBD2. J gave up 7 bases and V 4 bases, and 13 bases lay outside the gene matches. This CDR3 is 14 amino acids long. Germline assignment: CDR1 SQVTM and CDR2 ANQGSEA. The CDR3 sequence: CSVAVGAGTKEQYF. In nucleotides, the CDR3 is TGCAGCGTTGCGGTCGGAGCGGGAACTAAAGAGCAGTACTTC.

This clonotype has only a few counts. The chain employs TRBV14 and TRBJ2-5; 14 nucleotides align to TRBD2. The germline V gene has CDR1 SGHDN and CDR2 FVKESK. After removal of 4 bases from V and 2 bases from J, the junction contained 3 bases not matched to a gene. This CDR3 contains 16 residues. The DNA for the CDR3 is TGTGCCAGCAGCCGACGGACTAGCGGGGGGCAAGAGACCCAGTACTTC. It yields the protein CASSRRTSGGQETQYF.

The gene calls are TRBV7-9 and TRBJ2-5; D gene uncertain. The V gene's germline CDR1 is SEHNR and CDR2 FQNEAQ (reference sequence). Deletions cut 2 bases from V and 5 bases from J, with 12 bases between. This CDR3 contains 14 residues. CDR3 sequence reads: CASSLPADGETQYF. The DNA of the CDR3 is TGTGCCAGCAGCTTACCCGCAGACGGGGAGACCCAGTACTTC.

This clonotype was detected only a few times. The genes are TRBV20-1 and TRBJ2-5; 11 nucleotides align to TRBD2. CDR1 and CDR2 from the germline V gene are DFQATT and SNEGSKA (reference sequence). The CDR3 is made up of 16 amino acids. V lost 0 bases, J lost 9 bases, and 12 bases stayed unmatched. The CDR3 here is CSAREKGLAVRGAQYF. CDR3 nucleotides: TGCAGTGCTAGAGAGAAGGGACTAGCGGTGCGGGGGGCCCAGTACTTC.

A remark on this clonotype: Mismatch with germline at one junction end may stem from a read error. In nucleotides, the CDR3 is TGTGCCAGCAGCCAACAGACTAGTAGCCCCCACTTC. As protein: CASSQQTSSPHF. The chain employs TRBV3-1 and TRBJ2-1, with D possibly matching TRBD2 (6 bases). In germline, CDR1 is LGHDT, CDR2 YNNKEL (reference sequence). CDR3 length equals 12 residues.

The rearrangement joins TRBV2 to TRBJ2-1; TRBD2 matches 12 bases. Germline V gives CDR1 SNHLY, CDR2 FYNNEI. The junction had 17 bases not matched to a gene; V was cut back by 11 bases and J by 0 bases. This CDR3 has 19 residues. CDR3 bases: TGTGCCTTCTGTTTCCTAGCGGGGGGGATGATGAGCTCCTACAATGAGCAGTTCTTC. Translated, it gives CAFCFLAGGMMSSYNEQFF.

This sequence joins TRBV7-9 and TRBJ2-1; TRBD2 agrees at 12 bases. Germline V gene lookup returns CDR1 SEHNR and CDR2 FQNEAQ (reference sequence). CDR3 size: 16 residues. With 4 bases clipped from V and 4 bases from J, the junction kept 5 bases outside the gene matches. The CDR3 is CASSSWTSGDYNEQFF. Here the CDR3 DNA reads TGTGCCAGCAGCTCCTGGACTAGCGGGGATTACAATGAGCAGTTCTTC.

This clonotype occurred a few times. The chain has TRBV7-2 and TRBJ2-3; the D call may be TRBD1 or TRBD2 (5 bases each). The V gene lost 0 bases and the J gene lost 4 bases, with 14 bases spanning the gap. This CDR3 is built from 16 residues. Germline loops: CDR1 SGHTA, CDR2 FQGNSA. CDR3 sequence (DNA): TGTGCCAGCAGCTTAGCGCTGCTTCGAGGGGCAGATACGCAGTATTTT. This codes for CASSLALLRGADTQYF. Combining the CDR3 with reference TRBV7-2 and TRBJ2-3 gives the whole variable domain GAGVSQSPSNKVTEKGKDVELRCDPISGHTALYWYRQSLGQGLEFLIYFQGNSAPDKSGLPSDRFSAERTGGSVSTLTIQRTQQEDSAVYLCASSLALLRGADTQYFGPGTRLTVL.

This clonotype was recorded at least ten times. The chain employs TRBV29-1 and TRBJ2-5, with D perhaps assigned TRBD1 or TRBD2 (5 bases each). This CDR3 has 14 residues. The germline CDR1 and CDR2 sequences are SQVTM and ANQGSEA. DNA of the CDR3: TGCAGTACAAAGCCGCCAGGGATAGCGGAGACCCAGTACTTC. This encodes CSTKPPGIAETQYF. Drawing the rest from reference TRBV29-1 and TRBJ2-5, the complete variable domain is SAVISQKPSRDICQRGTSLTIQCQVDSQVTMMFWYRQQPGQSLTLIATANQGSEATYESGFVIDKFPISRPNLTFSTLTVSNMSPEDSSIYLCSTKPPGIAETQYFGPGTRLLVL.

This clonotype occurred many times. This chain uses TRBV6-2 or TRBV6-3 with TRBJ1-1; D unresolved. Between the trimmed V and J ends, which lost 5 bases and 0 bases, there was a span of 10 bases. The CDR3 extends over 14 amino acids. Looked up from germline, CDR1 is MNHEY and CDR2 is SVGEGT. Written as DNA, the CDR3 is TGTGCCAGCAGTATCTTAGAGGTGAACACTGAAGCTTTCTTT. Its protein is CASSILEVNTEAFF.

This clonotype was counted between two and nine times. This chain uses TRBV29-1 with TRBJ2-2, with D perhaps being TRBD1 or TRBD2 (5 bases each). The V end lost 2 bases, the J end lost 3 bases, and 10 bases lay between the germline ends. The germline V gene has CDR1 SQVTM and CDR2 ANQGSEA. The CDR3 loop spans 14 amino acids. CDR3 sequence reads: CSVEWDGHTGELFF. CDR3 coding DNA: TGCAGCGTTGAATGGGACGGACACACCGGGGAGCTGTTTTTT.

This clonotype was found a few times. The chain links TRBV29-1 to TRBJ2-7; D possibly corresponds to TRBD1 (6 bases). Deletions cut 6 bases from V and 6 bases from J, with 12 bases between. The CDR3 length is 11 residues. Germline lookup yields CDR1 SQVTM and CDR2 ANQGSEA. The CDR3 nucleotides read TGCAGCGTAGCGCAGGGGATCGAGCAGTACTTC. Protein: CSVAQGIEQYF.